This T cell receptor beta chain appears in the sequencing data of a study of T cells after posttransplantation cyclophosphamide. General study points: Recipient CMV seropositivity and CMV reactivation strongly tracked TRB clonality. Donor-recipient repertoire similarity was low at 1-2 months, rising over year one. Tissue-infiltrating T cells from skin or gut overlapped little with blood T cells.

Data came from immunoSEQ multiplex PCR; TCRdb stores just in-frame clones and leaves some out. In the table there are about 6,800 clones, 92% of which are singletons. Germline CDR1 and CDR2: SGHRS and YFSETQ. The V end was cut by 4 bases, the J end by 4 bases, with 9 bases between. The CDR3 has 13 amino acids. Concerning this clone: The antigen is unknown.

Treatment was busulfan-fludarabine conditioning, a marrow graft, and cyclophosphamide on days +3 and +4. This receptor was obtained from a female patient in her fifties or sixties who received an allogeneic stem cell transplant from a related donor, was CMV-positive, and had no GVHD. Some T cells may be transferred from the graft donor. The sample here was PBMCs, taken roughly 1,400 days after allogeneic stem cell transplant with posttransplant cyclophosphamide. V is TRBV5-1 and J is TRBJ2-1, with D possibly matching TRBD2 (5 bases). CDR3 amino acids: CASSLREYNEQFF. DNA for the CDR3: TGCGCCAGCAGCCTACGGGAATACAATGAGCAGTTCTTC. Together with reference TRBV5-1 and TRBJ2-1, the CDR3 gives the full variable domain: KAGVTQTPRYLIKTRGQQVTLSCSPISGHRSVSWYQQTPGQGLQFLFEYFSETQRNKGNFPGRFSGRQFSNSRSEMNVSTLELGDSALYLCASSLREYNEQFFGPGTRLTVL.